This is a list of T cell receptor beta chains from one sample in a study of Tregs in tolerant kidney transplant recipients. Clones were read by immunoSEQ multiplex PCR, and TCRdb kept only the in-frame ones, dropping some. The data show 55,000 to 75,000 clones, approximately 87% seen once. The sequencing here drew on CD4+ T cells from blood (PBMCs), taken 6 months after the transplant. The receptor set was obtained from a human patient who received a combined kidney and bone marrow transplant. Some T cells may be the graft donor's. CDR3s include the opening cysteine and the closing phenylalanine or tryptophan. A D gene is named only where the DNA matches it firmly. Size is omitted from some rows. Given values are once, few, many or a class for expanded clones.

V: TRBV18; D: NA; size: NA; J: TRBJ1-1; CDR3: CASSQGRGEYTEAFF; DNA: TGTGCCAGCTCACAGGGGCGGGGAGAATATACTGAAGCTTTCTTT
V: TRBV5-4; D: TRBD1; size: NA; J: TRBJ2-4; CDR3: CASSSRALLGQENWNIQYF; DNA: TGTGCCAGCAGCTCTAGAGCTCTTCTGGGACAGGAGAATTGGAACATTCAGTACTTC
V: TRBV5-8; D: NA; size: few; J: TRBJ1-1; CDR3: CASSLLGTRAFF; DNA: TGTGCCAGCAGCTTGCTGGGGACACGGGCTTTCTTT
V: TRBV5-1; D: NA; size: NA; J: TRBJ1-3; CDR3: CASGLVVGGSGNTIYF; DNA: TGCGCCAGCGGCTTGGTTGTAGGGGGATCTGGAAACACCATATATTTT
V: TRBV11-2; D: TRBD1; size: NA; J: TRBJ1-1; CDR3: CASSVPGTGEAFF; DNA: TGTGCCAGCAGCGTACCCGGGACAGGTGAAGCTTTCTTT
V: TRBV5-8; D: NA; size: NA; J: TRBJ2-7; CDR3: CASSHPDRRPMSDYEQYF; DNA: TGTGCCAGCAGCCACCCCGACAGGCGCCCAATGAGCGACTACGAGCAGTACTTC
V: TRBV6-1; D: TRBD2; size: NA; J: TRBJ2-3; CDR3: CASSEGLVVTDTQYF; DNA: TGTGCCAGCAGCGAAGGACTAGTTGTTACAGATACGCAGTATTTT
V: TRBV21-1; D: NA; size: NA; J: TRBJ1-2; CDR3: CASSKWRGRVNYGYTF; DNA: TGTGCCAGCAGCAAATGGAGGGGGCGTGTAAATTATGGCTACACCTTC
V: TRBV18; D: TRBD1; size: NA; J: TRBJ1-5; CDR3: CASSLTGGNQPQHF; DNA: TGTGCCAGCTCTTTGACAGGGGGCAATCAGCCCCAGCATTTT
V: TRBV5-1; D: NA; size: NA; J: TRBJ2-5; CDR3: CASSLEPGVQETQYF; DNA: TGCGCCAGCAGCTTGGAGCCGGGTGTTCAGGAGACCCAGTACTTC
V: TRBV6-4; D: NA; size: NA; J: TRBJ1-4; CDR3: CASIVADEKLFF; DNA: TGTGCCAGCATCGTGGCGGATGAAAAACTGTTTTTT
V: TRBV7-2; D: TRBD2; size: NA; J: TRBJ2-1; CDR3: CASSNGGSLPYNEQFF; DNA: TGTGCCAGCAGCAACGGGGGGTCCCTCCCCTACAATGAGCAGTTCTTC
V: TRBV30; D: TRBD1; size: NA; J: TRBJ2-7; CDR3: CAWSPGQGTFHEQYF; DNA: TGTGCCTGGAGTCCCGGACAGGGGACTTTTCACGAGCAGTACTTC
V: TRBV5-1; D: TRBD2; size: NA; J: TRBJ2-5; CDR3: CASSLGVLAVRETQYF; DNA: TGCGCCAGCAGCTTGGGGGTACTAGCGGTTAGAGAGACCCAGTACTTC
V: TRBV7-3; D: NA; size: NA; J: TRBJ1-1; CDR3: CASSLYPILEDTEAFF; DNA: TGTGCCAGCAGCTTATACCCCATATTGGAGGACACTGAAGCTTTCTTT
V: TRBV5-1; D: TRBD1; size: NA; J: TRBJ1-2; CDR3: CASSTGQEARGYTF; DNA: TGCGCCAGCAGCACGGGACAGGAGGCGCGGGGCTACACCTTC
V: TRBV7-6; D: TRBD2; size: NA; J: TRBJ2-3; CDR3: CASSLRRGGPLYF; DNA: TGTGCCAGCAGCTTGAGACGGGGGGGGCCTTTATATTTT
V: TRBV2; D: TRBD1; size: NA; J: TRBJ1-5; CDR3: CASSGTGTGRNNQPQHF; DNA: TGTGCCAGCAGTGGGACCGGGACAGGGAGGAACAATCAGCCCCAGCATTTT